The clone carrying this TCR beta chain was detected ten times or more. Library preparation (for TCRbeta) was performed with unique molecular identifiers. TCRdb passed the PCR reads through MiXCR, listing each CDR3 protein once. The sample records hundreds of thousands of distinct CDR3 sequences, about a tenth being singletons. This CDR3 spans 11 amino acids. V lost 2 bases and J 5 bases, leaving 6 bases between the germline ends. The V gene's germline CDR1 is DFQATT and CDR2 SNEGSKA (reference sequence). The data originate from a study of T-cell reconstitution after alpha-beta-depleted transplantation in children.

The sequencing here drew on PBMCs, taken before TCRalphabeta/CD19-depleted stem cell transplant. The source is a child less than two years old with acute myeloid leukemia, due to receive a stem cell transplant. The gene calls are TRBV20-1 and TRBJ1-2; D call uncertain. This CDR3 is CSARSSYGYTF. CDR3 DNA: TGCAGTGCTAGATCGAGTTATGGCTACACCTTC.